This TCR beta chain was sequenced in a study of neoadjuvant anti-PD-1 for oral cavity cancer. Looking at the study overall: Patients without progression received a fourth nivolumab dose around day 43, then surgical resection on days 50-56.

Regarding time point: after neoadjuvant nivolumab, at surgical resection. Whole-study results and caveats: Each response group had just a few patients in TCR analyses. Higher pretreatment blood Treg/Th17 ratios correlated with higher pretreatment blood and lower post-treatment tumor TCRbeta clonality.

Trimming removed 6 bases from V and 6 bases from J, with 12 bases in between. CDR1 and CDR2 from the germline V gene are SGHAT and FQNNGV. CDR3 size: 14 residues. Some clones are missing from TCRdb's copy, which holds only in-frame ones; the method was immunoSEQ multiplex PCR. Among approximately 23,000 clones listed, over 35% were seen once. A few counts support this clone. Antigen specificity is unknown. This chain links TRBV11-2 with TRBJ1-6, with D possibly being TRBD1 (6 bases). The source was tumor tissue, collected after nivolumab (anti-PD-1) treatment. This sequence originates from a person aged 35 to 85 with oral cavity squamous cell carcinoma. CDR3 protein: CASRQGIRNSPLHF. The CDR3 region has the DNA TGTGCCAGCAGACAGGGTATTCGTAATTCACCCCTCCACTTT.